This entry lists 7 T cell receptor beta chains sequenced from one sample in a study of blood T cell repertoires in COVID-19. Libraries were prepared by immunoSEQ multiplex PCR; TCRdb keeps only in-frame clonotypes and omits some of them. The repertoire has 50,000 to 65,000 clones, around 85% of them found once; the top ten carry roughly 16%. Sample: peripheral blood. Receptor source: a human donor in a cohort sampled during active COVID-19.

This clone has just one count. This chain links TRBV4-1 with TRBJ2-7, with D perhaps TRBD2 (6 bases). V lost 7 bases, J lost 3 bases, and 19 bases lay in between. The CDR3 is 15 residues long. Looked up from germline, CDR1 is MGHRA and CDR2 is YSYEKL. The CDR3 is CASILPGTAYYEQYF. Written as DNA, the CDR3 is TGCGCCAGCATCCTACCCGGGACTGCTTACTACGAGCAGTACTTC.

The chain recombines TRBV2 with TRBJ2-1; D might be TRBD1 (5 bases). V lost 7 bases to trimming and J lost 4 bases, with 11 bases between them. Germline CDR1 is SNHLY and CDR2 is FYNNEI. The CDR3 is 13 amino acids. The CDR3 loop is CASTLDRYNEQFF. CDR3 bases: TGTGCCAGCACTTTAGACAGATACAATGAGCAGTTCTTC. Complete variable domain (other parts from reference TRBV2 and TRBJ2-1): EPEVTQTPSHQVTQMGQEVILRCVPISNHLYFYWYRQILGQKVEFLVSFYNNEISEKSEIFDDQFSVERPDGSNFTLKIRSTKLEDSAMYFCASTLDRYNEQFFGPGTRLTVL.

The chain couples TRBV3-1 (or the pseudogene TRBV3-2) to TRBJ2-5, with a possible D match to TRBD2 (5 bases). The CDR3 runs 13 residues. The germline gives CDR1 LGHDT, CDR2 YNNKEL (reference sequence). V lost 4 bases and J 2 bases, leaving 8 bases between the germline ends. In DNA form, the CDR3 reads TGTGCCAGCAGCCTGGGCGGGCAAGAGACCCAGTACTTC. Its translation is CASSLGGQETQYF.

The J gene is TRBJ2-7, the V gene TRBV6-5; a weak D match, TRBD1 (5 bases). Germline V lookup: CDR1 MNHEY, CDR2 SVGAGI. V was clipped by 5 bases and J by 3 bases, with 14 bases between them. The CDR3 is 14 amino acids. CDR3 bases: TGTGCCAGCAGTCTCGGCGACAGATTCTACGAGCAGTACTTC. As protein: CASSLGDRFYEQYF.

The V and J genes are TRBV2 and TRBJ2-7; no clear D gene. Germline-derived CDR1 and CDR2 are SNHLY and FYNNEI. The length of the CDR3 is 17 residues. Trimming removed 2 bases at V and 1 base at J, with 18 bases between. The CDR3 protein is CASSERFPYQASYEQYF. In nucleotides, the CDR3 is TGTGCCAGCAGTGAAAGGTTTCCGTATCAGGCTTCCTACGAGCAGTACTTC.

CDR3 region: CASSRQGDYEQYF. Written as DNA, the CDR3 is TGCGCCAGCAGCCGACAGGGTGACTACGAGCAGTACTTC. The chain has TRBV5-1 and TRBJ2-7, with 7 bases aligning to TRBD1. CDR1 SGHRS and CDR2 YFSETQ come from the germline V gene. The CDR3 is made up of 13 amino acids. V shed 4 bases and J 3 bases; nucleotides not matched to a gene: 4.

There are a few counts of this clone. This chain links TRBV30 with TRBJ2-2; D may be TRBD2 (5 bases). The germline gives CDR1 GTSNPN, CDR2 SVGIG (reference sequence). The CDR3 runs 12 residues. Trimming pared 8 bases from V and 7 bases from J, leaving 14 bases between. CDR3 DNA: TGTGCCCATAACCGGGGATTCGGGGAGCTGTTTTTT. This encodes CAHNRGFGELFF.